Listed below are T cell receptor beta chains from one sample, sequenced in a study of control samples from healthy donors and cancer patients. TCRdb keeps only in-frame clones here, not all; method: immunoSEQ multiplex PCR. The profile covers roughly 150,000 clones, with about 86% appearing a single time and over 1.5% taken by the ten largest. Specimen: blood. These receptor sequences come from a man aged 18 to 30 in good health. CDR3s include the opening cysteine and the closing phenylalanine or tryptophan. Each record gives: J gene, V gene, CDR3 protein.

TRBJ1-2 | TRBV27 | CASSPSGTGSGYTF
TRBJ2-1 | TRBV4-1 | CASSPGGKTYNEQFF
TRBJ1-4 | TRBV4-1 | CASSPRQGNEKLFF
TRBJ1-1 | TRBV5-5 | CASSLARGVVVNTEAFF
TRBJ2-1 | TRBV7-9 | CASSPGSGVYNEQFF
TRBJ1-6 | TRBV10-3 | CAISTGGSPLHF
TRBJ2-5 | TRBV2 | CASTPSLNIQETQYF
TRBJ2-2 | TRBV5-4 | CASSPRPSGGRNTGELFF
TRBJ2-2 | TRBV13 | CASSLGLGAENTGELFF
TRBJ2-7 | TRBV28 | CASSVRDRISYEQYF
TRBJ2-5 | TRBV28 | CASSLLGAGETQYF
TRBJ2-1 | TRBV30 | CAWTSGYNEQFF
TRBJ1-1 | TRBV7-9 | CASSLGTTEAFF
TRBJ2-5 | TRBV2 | CASSLFLGGATQYF
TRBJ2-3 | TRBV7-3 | CASSPRTSADTQYF
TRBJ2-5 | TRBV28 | CASSSGQGALQETQYF